This paragraph reports one T cell receptor (beta chain). TCRdb ran MiXCR on the reads and lists one entry per CDR3 protein. The sample contains about 160,000 distinct CDR3 sequences, more than 15% of which appear only once. These data originate in a study of T cell repertoires in cytomegalovirus infection. Germline loops: CDR1 MDHEN, CDR2 SYDVKM. J was trimmed by 10 bases and V by 2 bases; bases with no gene match: 7. This CDR3 contains 14 residues. The chain links TRBV28 to TRBJ2-1; TRBD2 matches 8 bases. Sequenced: CD8+ T cells from PBMCs. The receptor was isolated from a human donor in good health (CMV status not recorded). Some clones in this sample may be carry-over from other donors' samples. CDR3 in DNA: TGTGCCAGCAGTTTAAAGCGACTAGCGCGGGAGCAGTTCTTC. It specifies CASSLKRLAREQFF.